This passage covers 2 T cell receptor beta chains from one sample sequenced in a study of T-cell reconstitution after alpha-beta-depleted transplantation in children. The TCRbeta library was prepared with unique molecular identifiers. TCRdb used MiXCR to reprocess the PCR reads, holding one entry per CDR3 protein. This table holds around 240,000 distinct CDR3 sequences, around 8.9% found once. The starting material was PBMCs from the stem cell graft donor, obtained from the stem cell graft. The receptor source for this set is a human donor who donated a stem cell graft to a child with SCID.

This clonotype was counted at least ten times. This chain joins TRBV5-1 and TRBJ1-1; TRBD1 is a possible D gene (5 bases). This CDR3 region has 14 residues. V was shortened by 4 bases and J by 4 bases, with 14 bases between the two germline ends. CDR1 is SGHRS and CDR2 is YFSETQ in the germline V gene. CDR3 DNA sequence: TGCGCCAGCAGCCGGGGACCGGGGGGCACTGAAGCTTTCTTT. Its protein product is CASSRGPGGTEAFF.

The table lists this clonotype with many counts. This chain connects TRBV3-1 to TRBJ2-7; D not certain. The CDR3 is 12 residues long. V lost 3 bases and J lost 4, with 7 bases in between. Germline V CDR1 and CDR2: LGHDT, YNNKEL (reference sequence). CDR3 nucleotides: TGTGCCAGCAGCCAGTATTCGTACGAGCAGTACTTC. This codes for CASSQYSYEQYF.